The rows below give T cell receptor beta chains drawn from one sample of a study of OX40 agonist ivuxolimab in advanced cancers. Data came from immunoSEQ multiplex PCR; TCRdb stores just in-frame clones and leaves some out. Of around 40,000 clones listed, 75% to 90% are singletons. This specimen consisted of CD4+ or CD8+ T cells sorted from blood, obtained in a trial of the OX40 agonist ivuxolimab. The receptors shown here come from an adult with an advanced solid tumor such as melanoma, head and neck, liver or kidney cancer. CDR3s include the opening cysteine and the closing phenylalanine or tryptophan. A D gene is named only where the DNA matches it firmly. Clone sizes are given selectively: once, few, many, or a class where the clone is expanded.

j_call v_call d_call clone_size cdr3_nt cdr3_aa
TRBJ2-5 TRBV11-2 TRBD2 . TGTGCCAGCAGCTTAGAGGCTAGCGGGGAAACGACCCAGTACTTC CASSLEASGETTQYF
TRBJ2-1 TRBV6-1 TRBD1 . TGTGCCAGCAGTTCCGGGACAGGAGATAACAATGAGCAGTTCTTC CASSSGTGDNNEQFF
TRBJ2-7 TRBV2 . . TGTGCCAGCAGAGCGTTAGACCGGGAGCAGTACTTC CASRALDREQYF
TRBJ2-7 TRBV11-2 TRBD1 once TGTGCCAGCAGCTCCGCGACAGGGACCCTTTCCTACGAGCAGTACTTC CASSSATGTLSYEQYF
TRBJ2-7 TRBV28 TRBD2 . TGTGCCAGCAGAGACCCAGGGACTAGCGGGAGCTACGAGCAGTACTTC CASRDPGTSGSYEQYF
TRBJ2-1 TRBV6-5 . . TGTGCCAGCAGTTATAAAGGCGCCTCAACCCGCAATGAGCAGTTCTTC CASSYKGASTRNEQFF
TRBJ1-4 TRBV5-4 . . TGTGCCAGCAGCCTGGGGGGATTTAATGAAAAACTGTTTTTT CASSLGGFNEKLFF
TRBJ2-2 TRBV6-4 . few TGTGCCAGCAGCTCACAAAACACCGGGGAGCTGTTTTTT CASSSQNTGELFF
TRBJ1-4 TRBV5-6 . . TGTGCCAGCGGCGCGCAGGGGAGGATTGAAAAACTGTTTTTT CASGAQGRIEKLFF
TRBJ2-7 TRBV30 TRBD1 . TGTGCCGCCGGAGCCGGGACAGCTTTCTACGAGCAGTACTTC CAAGAGTAFYEQYF
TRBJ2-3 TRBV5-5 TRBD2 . TGTGCCAGCAGCCCAACTAGCGGCACAGATACGCAGTATTTT CASSPTSGTDTQYF
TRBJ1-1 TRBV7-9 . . TGTGCCAATGGTTCGGGCCTCCAAGGGACCGAAGCTTTCTTT CANGSGLQGTEAFF
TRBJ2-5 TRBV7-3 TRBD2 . TGTGCCAGCAGCCCCTCGGTGCTAGCGGGGGGGCGGGGCCAAGAGACCCAGTACTTC CASSPSVLAGGRGQETQYF
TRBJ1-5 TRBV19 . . TGTGCCAGTAGGGAAACAGGGATGGGGAGCAATCAGCCCCAGCATTTT CASRETGMGSNQPQHF
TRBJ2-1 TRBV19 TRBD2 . TGTGCCAGTAGTCCCGGACTAGCGGGACCATACAATGAGCAGTTCTTC CASSPGLAGPYNEQFF
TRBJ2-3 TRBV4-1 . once TGCGCCAGCAGCCAAGGGACCTGGGGGGAGTACACAGATACGCAGTATTTT CASSQGTWGEYTDTQYF
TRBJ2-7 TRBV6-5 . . TGTGCCAGCAGCCACGACACTTACGAGCAGTACTTC CASSHDTYEQYF
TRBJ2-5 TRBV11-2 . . TGTGCCAGCAGCTTTAGCAGGGACACCCAGTACTTC CASSFSRDTQYF
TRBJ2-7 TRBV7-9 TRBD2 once TGTGCCAGCAGCTCATTAGCGGGACCCAGCTACGAGCAGTACTTC CASSSLAGPSYEQYF
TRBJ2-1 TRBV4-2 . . TGTGCCAGCAGCCAAGAGCTCTCCTACAATGAGCAGTTCTTC CASSQELSYNEQFF
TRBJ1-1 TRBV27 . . TGTGCCAGCAGTTTCTCCGGCCGTGAAGCTTTCTTT CASSFSGREAFF
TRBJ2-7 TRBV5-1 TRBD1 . TGCGCCAGCAGCTCCCTGACAGGGGCGACCTACGAGCAGTACTTC CASSSLTGATYEQYF
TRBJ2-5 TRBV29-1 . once TGCAGCGCGAGGACAGATGGATGGACCCAGTACTTC CSARTDGWTQYF
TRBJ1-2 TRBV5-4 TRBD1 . TGTGCCAGCAGCGTCCAACAGGGGAGAGAATATGGCTACACCTTC CASSVQQGREYGYTF
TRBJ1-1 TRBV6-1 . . TGTGCCAGCAGTGAACCAGGGCTGAACACTGAAGCTTTCTTT CASSEPGLNTEAFF
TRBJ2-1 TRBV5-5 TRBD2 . TGTGCCAGCAGCTTGGTGCCTAGCGGGTCTAATGAGCAGTTCTTC CASSLVPSGSNEQFF
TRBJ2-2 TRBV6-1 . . TGTGCCAGCAGGGGATTCTACACCGGGGAGCTGTTTTTT CASRGFYTGELFF
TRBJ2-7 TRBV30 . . TGTGCCTGGAGTGTACCGGAGTACGAGCAGTACTTC CAWSVPEYEQYF
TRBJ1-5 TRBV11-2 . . TGTGCCAGCAGCTTAGATCCCGGGAATCAGCCCCAGCATTTT CASSLDPGNQPQHF
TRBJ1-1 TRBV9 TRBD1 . TGTGCCAGCAGCTCACGGGACAGGGGGAACACTGAAGCTTTCTTT CASSSRDRGNTEAFF
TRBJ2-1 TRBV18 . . TGTGCCAGCTCACCAAGCTCCTACAATGAGCAGTTCTTC CASSPSSYNEQFF
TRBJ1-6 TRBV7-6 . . TGTGCCAGCAGCTCGGACACCAATTCACCCCTCCACTTT CASSSDTNSPLHF
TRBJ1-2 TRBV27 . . TGTGCCAGCAGTTTTATCCGCAACGGACACTATGGCTACACCTTC CASSFIRNGHYGYTF
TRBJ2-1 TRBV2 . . TGTGCCAGCAGAAGGGCCAATGAGCAGTTCTTC CASRRANEQFF
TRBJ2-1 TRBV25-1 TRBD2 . TGTGCCAGCAGTGTCACTAGCGGGAGAAGGGGTGAGCAGTTCTTC CASSVTSGRRGEQFF
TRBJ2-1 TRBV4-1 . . TGCGCCAGCAGCCACTACAATGAGCAGTTCTTC CASSHYNEQFF
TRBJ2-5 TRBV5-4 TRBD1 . TGTGCCAGCAGCACCCCCGACAGGGGTGAGACCCAGTACTTC CASSTPDRGETQYF
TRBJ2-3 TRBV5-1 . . TGCGCCAGCAGCCCGCAGGAGGCGGCAGATACGCAGTATTTT CASSPQEAADTQYF
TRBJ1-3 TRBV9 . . TGTGCCAGCAGCCCACAAAAAGACAGGTCAGAAGGAAACACCATATATTTT CASSPQKDRSEGNTIYF
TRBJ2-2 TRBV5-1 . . TGCGCCAGCAGCTTGATTGAGAAGGGAGTCACCGGGGAGCTGTTTTTT CASSLIEKGVTGELFF
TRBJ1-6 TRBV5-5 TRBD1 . TGTGCCAGCAGCTTTCGGACCGGGACAGGGCTTAGCTCCTATAATTCACCCCTCCACTTT CASSFRTGTGLSSYNSPLHF
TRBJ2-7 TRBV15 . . TGTGCCACCAGCAGAGATCGAAAGGATTACGAGCAGTACTTC CATSRDRKDYEQYF
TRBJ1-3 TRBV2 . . TGTGCCAGCAGTGAAAGGGCCTTCTCTGGAAACACCATATATTTT CASSERAFSGNTIYF
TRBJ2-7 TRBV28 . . TGTGCCAGCAGTTGGGGGGCGGAGGCGTACTTC CASSWGAEAYF
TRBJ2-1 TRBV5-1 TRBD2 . TGCGCCAGCAGCTTGGGCGGAGCGGGGGGCTTCGATGAGCAGTTCTTC CASSLGGAGGFDEQFF
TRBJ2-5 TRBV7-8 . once TGTGCCAGCAATCTGGGGTACCAAGAGACCCAGTACTTC CASNLGYQETQYF
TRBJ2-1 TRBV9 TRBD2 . TGTGCCAGCAGTCCCCGTTGGACTAGCGGGAGTGGTGAGCAGTTCTTC CASSPRWTSGSGEQFF
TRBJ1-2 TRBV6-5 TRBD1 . TGTGCCAGCAGTTACTCGAGGCAGGGGGCGCATGGCTACACCTTC CASSYSRQGAHGYTF
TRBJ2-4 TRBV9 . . TGTGCCGGCAGCCCAAGGGGTAAAGAAGCCAAAAACATTCAGTACTTC CAGSPRGKEAKNIQYF
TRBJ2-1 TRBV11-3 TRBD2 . TGTGCCAGCAGCTTAGGGCGGGAGGTATTAGATGAGCAGTTCTTC CASSLGREVLDEQFF
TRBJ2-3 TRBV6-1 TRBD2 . TGTGCCGGGCGAGCGGGAGTTGGAGCAGATACGCAGTATTTT CAGRAGVGADTQYF
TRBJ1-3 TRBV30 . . TGTGCCTGGAACCGGGACAAGGGAAACACCATATATTTT CAWNRDKGNTIYF
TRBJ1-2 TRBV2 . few TGTGCCAGCAGACAGGGTGCCTATGGCTACACCTTC CASRQGAYGYTF
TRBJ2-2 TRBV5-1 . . TGCGCCAGCAGCTTGAGTGGAGGGGACACCGGGGAGCTGTTTTTT CASSLSGGDTGELFF
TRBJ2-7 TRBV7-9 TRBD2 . TGTGCCAGCAGCTCCGGAACCGGGACTAGCTCCTCCTACGAGCAGTACTTC CASSSGTGTSSSYEQYF
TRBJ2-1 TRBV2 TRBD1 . TGTGCCAGTCACAGGGGTATCCACAATGAGCAGTTCTTC CASHRGIHNEQFF
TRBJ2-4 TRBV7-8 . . TGTGCCAGCAGCTTAGATGTTATGGGTTCTGCCAAAAACATTCAGTACTTC CASSLDVMGSAKNIQYF
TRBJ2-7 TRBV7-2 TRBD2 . TGTGCCAGCAGCTTGGCTAGCGGATCCTACGAGCAGTACTTC CASSLASGSYEQYF
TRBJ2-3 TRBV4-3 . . TGCGCCAGCAGCCAAGATGTTCTAGCTCGCACAGATACGCAGTATTTT CASSQDVLARTDTQYF